Listed here is a single T cell receptor beta chain. Its antigen is not known. V was cut by 2 bases and J by 1 base, with 8 bases left in between. The CDR3 spans 14 residues. Germline V gene lookup returns CDR1 MGHDK and CDR2 SYGVNS. PCR involved 60 Vbeta and 13 Jbeta primers. Profiled with immunoSEQ multiplex PCR; TCRdb holds only in-frame clones, not every one. The sample lists about 160,000 clones; 63% were seen once. The sample belongs to a study of cytomegalovirus exposure and HLA in healthy donors. Overall study context: Most donors, 70% to 85% of around 400 genotyped, fell in the Caucasian-associated ancestry cluster.

Each of the donors was a healthy bone marrow donor. Study-wide points: Reported performance of the classifier showed diagnosis of cytomegalovirus status with high specificity and sensitivity. Prior analysis indicated that the majority of TCR beta V segments exhibited productivity approximately 90% or approximately 30% of the time.

Sequencing was carried out using PBMCs. The chain employs TRBV25-1 and TRBJ1-1, with D possibly matching TRBD1 (5 bases). The receptor was derived from a woman aged 55 to 70 in good health and CMV-seropositive. CDR3 region: CASSEQGWNTEAFF. The CDR3 DNA follows: TGTGCCAGCAGTGAACAGGGCTGGAACACTGAAGCTTTCTTT.